The rows below give T cell receptor beta chains drawn from one sample of a study of blood T cell repertoires in COVID-19. Assay used: immunoSEQ multiplex PCR; TCRdb lists only in-frame clones, some missing. Altogether fewer than 250,000 clones are present, around four fifths being singletons, with the ten largest covering more than 6%. Sequenced: peripheral blood. Source of these receptors: a woman aged 60-75 years with active or convalescent COVID-19. Each CDR3 is given with its conserved first and last residue. Each record gives: D gene, V gene, clone size, J gene, CDR3 protein, CDR3 DNA. D genes are given only for firm matches. Size values are once, few and many counts, or a class for expanded clones, and some rows have none.

d_gene: NA
v_gene: TRBV2
abundance: NA
j_gene: TRBJ1-2
CDR3aa: CASRDSPPANYGYTF
CDR3nt: TGTGCCAGCAGGGACAGCCCTCCTGCTAACTATGGCTACACCTTC

d_gene: TRBD2
v_gene: TRBV2
abundance: NA
j_gene: TRBJ2-1
CDR3aa: CASRAGYSYNEQFF
CDR3nt: TGTGCCAGCAGAGCGGGGTACTCCTACAATGAGCAGTTCTTC

d_gene: TRBD1
v_gene: TRBV7-9
abundance: NA
j_gene: TRBJ1-4
CDR3aa: CASSSGTGGGEKLFF
CDR3nt: TGTGCCAGCAGCTCCGGGACAGGGGGAGGTGAAAAACTGTTTTTT

d_gene: TRBD2
v_gene: TRBV5-1
abundance: few
j_gene: TRBJ2-3
CDR3aa: CASSVSLAADTQYF
CDR3nt: TGCGCCAGCAGCGTTTCACTAGCGGCAGATACGCAGTATTTT

d_gene: NA
v_gene: TRBV6-5
abundance: NA
j_gene: TRBJ2-1
CDR3aa: CASRNRGEGREGLF
CDR3nt: TGTGCCAGCAGAAACAGGGGAGAGGGACGGGAGGGCCTCTTC

d_gene: TRBD1
v_gene: TRBV6-2/TRBV6-3
abundance: NA
j_gene: TRBJ2-1
CDR3aa: CASSHDRVWNEQFF
CDR3nt: TGTGCCAGCAGCCACGACAGGGTTTGGAATGAGCAGTTCTTC

d_gene: NA
v_gene: TRBV11-2
abundance: many
j_gene: TRBJ2-1
CDR3aa: CASSLNRVGALSEQFF
CDR3nt: TGTGCCAGCAGCTTAAATCGGGTGGGGGCCCTTAGTGAGCAGTTCTTC

d_gene: NA
v_gene: TRBV25-1
abundance: NA
j_gene: TRBJ1-4
CDR3aa: CASSAGEKLFF
CDR3nt: TGTGCCAGCAGCGCAGGGGAAAAACTGTTTTTT

d_gene: NA
v_gene: TRBV19
abundance: NA
j_gene: TRBJ2-5
CDR3aa: CASSEVQETQYF
CDR3nt: TGTGCCAGTAGCGAGGTCCAAGAGACCCAGTACTTC

d_gene: TRBD2
v_gene: TRBV4-2
abundance: NA
j_gene: TRBJ2-1
CDR3aa: CASSQDITSGSFGYNEQFF
CDR3nt: TGTGCCAGCAGCCAAGATATCACTAGCGGGAGTTTTGGCTACAATGAGCAGTTCTTC

d_gene: NA
v_gene: TRBV5-1
abundance: NA
j_gene: TRBJ1-4
CDR3aa: CASSLVAENNEKLFF
CDR3nt: TGCGCCAGCAGCTTGGTGGCGGAAAATAATGAAAAACTGTTTTTT

d_gene: NA
v_gene: TRBV29-1
abundance: few
j_gene: TRBJ1-2
CDR3aa: CSVELGGVVGYTF
CDR3nt: TGCAGCGTTGAATTAGGGGGGGTGGTTGGCTACACCTTC

d_gene: TRBD1
v_gene: TRBV12-3/TRBV12-4
abundance: NA
j_gene: TRBJ2-3
CDR3aa: CASSLGLRDRGYF
CDR3nt: TGTGCCAGCAGTTTGGGGCTCCGGGACAGGGGGTATTTT

d_gene: NA
v_gene: TRBV6-5
abundance: NA
j_gene: TRBJ1-2
CDR3aa: CASRRSGDYGYTF
CDR3nt: TGTGCCAGCAGACGCTCAGGTGACTATGGCTACACCTTC

d_gene: NA
v_gene: TRBV3-1/TRBV3-2
abundance: NA
j_gene: TRBJ2-5
CDR3aa: CASSQAEGNLQETQYF
CDR3nt: TGTGCCAGCAGCCAGGCAGAGGGAAACCTCCAAGAGACCCAGTACTTC

d_gene: NA
v_gene: TRBV24-1
abundance: NA
j_gene: TRBJ2-1
CDR3aa: CATSKETGQTRIYNEQFF
CDR3nt: TGTGCCACCAGTAAGGAAACTGGGCAGACCAGAATCTACAATGAGCAGTTCTTC

d_gene: TRBD1
v_gene: TRBV5-6
abundance: NA
j_gene: TRBJ1-6
CDR3aa: CASRARDRESPLHF
CDR3nt: TGTGCCAGCAGGGCCCGGGACAGGGAATCACCCCTCCACTTT

d_gene: TRBD2
v_gene: TRBV30
abundance: NA
j_gene: TRBJ2-3
CDR3aa: CAWGVAGVAATQYF
CDR3nt: TGTGCCTGGGGGGTAGCGGGGGTGGCCGCGACGCAGTATTTT

d_gene: TRBD1
v_gene: TRBV7-2
abundance: NA
j_gene: TRBJ2-3
CDR3aa: CASSPDRGNFDTQYF
CDR3nt: TGTGCCAGCAGCCCGGACAGGGGGAACTTCGATACGCAGTATTTT

d_gene: TRBD2
v_gene: TRBV19
abundance: NA
j_gene: TRBJ2-7
CDR3aa: CASSIAASGGSSYEQYF
CDR3nt: TGTGCCAGTAGTATAGCGGCTAGCGGGGGATCTTCATACGAGCAGTACTTC

d_gene: TRBD2
v_gene: TRBV6-5
abundance: NA
j_gene: TRBJ2-1
CDR3aa: CASSIRSSGGYEQFF
CDR3nt: TGTGCCAGCAGTATCCGTTCCAGCGGGGGGTATGAGCAGTTCTTC

d_gene: TRBD1
v_gene: TRBV19
abundance: NA
j_gene: TRBJ1-2
CDR3aa: CASSIGGTGVWHGYTF
CDR3nt: TGTGCCAGTAGTATTGGCGGGACAGGGGTTTGGCATGGCTACACCTTC

d_gene: NA
v_gene: TRBV19
abundance: NA
j_gene: TRBJ1-1
CDR3aa: CASTPLGGTSNTEAFF
CDR3nt: TGTGCCAGTACGCCTTTGGGAGGGACATCAAACACTGAAGCTTTCTTT

d_gene: NA
v_gene: TRBV12-3/TRBV12-4
abundance: NA
j_gene: TRBJ2-5
CDR3aa: CASSHRVAETQYF
CDR3nt: TGTGCCAGCAGTCACAGGGTGGCAGAGACCCAGTACTTC

d_gene: TRBD1
v_gene: TRBV24-1
abundance: NA
j_gene: TRBJ2-7
CDR3aa: CATSDPGQGAFEQYF
CDR3nt: TGTGCCACCAGTGATCCGGGACAGGGGGCTTTCGAGCAGTACTTC

d_gene: NA
v_gene: TRBV28
abundance: NA
j_gene: TRBJ2-7
CDR3aa: CASSDYEQYF
CDR3nt: TGTGCCAGTAGCGACTACGAGCAGTACTTC

d_gene: TRBD2
v_gene: TRBV3-1/TRBV3-2
abundance: once
j_gene: TRBJ2-7
CDR3aa: CASSQDRIAGDGEQYF
CDR3nt: TGTGCCAGCAGCCAAGATAGGATAGCGGGAGATGGCGAGCAGTACTTC

d_gene: NA
v_gene: TRBV21-1
abundance: NA
j_gene: TRBJ1-5
CDR3aa: CASTRTAHHSNQPQHF
CDR3nt: TGTGCCAGCACCCGGACAGCCCACCATAGCAATCAGCCCCAGCATTTT

d_gene: NA
v_gene: TRBV28
abundance: NA
j_gene: TRBJ1-6
CDR3aa: CASTLFNSPLHF
CDR3nt: TGTGCCAGCACCCTATTCAATTCACCCCTCCACTTT

d_gene: TRBD2
v_gene: TRBV27
abundance: NA
j_gene: TRBJ2-1
CDR3aa: CASSETSGGAGNEQFF
CDR3nt: TGTGCCAGCAGTGAGACGAGCGGGGGGGCAGGCAATGAGCAGTTCTTC

d_gene: TRBD2
v_gene: TRBV6-5
abundance: NA
j_gene: TRBJ2-4
CDR3aa: CASGSSGNIQYF
CDR3nt: TGTGCCAGCGGATCTAGCGGTAACATTCAGTACTTC

d_gene: TRBD1
v_gene: TRBV30
abundance: NA
j_gene: TRBJ2-3
CDR3aa: CAYQRQGPTDTQYF
CDR3nt: TGTGCCTACCAAAGACAGGGTCCTACAGATACGCAGTATTTT

d_gene: TRBD2
v_gene: TRBV3-1/TRBV3-2
abundance: NA
j_gene: TRBJ2-7
CDR3aa: CASSQDELAGGLFDEQYF
CDR3nt: TGTGCCAGCAGCCAAGATGAGTTAGCGGGAGGCCTATTCGACGAGCAGTACTTC

d_gene: TRBD2
v_gene: TRBV6-5
abundance: NA
j_gene: TRBJ2-2
CDR3aa: CASSYVVRAGGGELFF
CDR3nt: TGTGCCAGCAGTTACGTAGTTAGGGCGGGAGGCGGGGAGCTGTTTTTT

d_gene: TRBD1
v_gene: TRBV7-8
abundance: NA
j_gene: TRBJ2-1
CDR3aa: CASSLRTGGAEQFF
CDR3nt: TGTGCCAGCAGCTTACGGACAGGGGGAGCTGAGCAGTTCTTC

d_gene: TRBD2
v_gene: TRBV18
abundance: NA
j_gene: TRBJ2-1
CDR3aa: CASSPPSGGYNKQFF
CDR3nt: TGTGCCAGCTCACCCCCTAGCGGGGGCTACAATAAGCAGTTCTTC

d_gene: TRBD2
v_gene: TRBV30
abundance: NA
j_gene: TRBJ2-1
CDR3aa: CAWSTGLAGQSSYNEQFF
CDR3nt: TGTGCCTGGAGTACGGGACTAGCGGGGCAGAGCTCCTACAATGAGCAGTTCTTC

d_gene: TRBD2
v_gene: TRBV19
abundance: once
j_gene: TRBJ2-3
CDR3aa: CASSIPGLAGRDTQYF
CDR3nt: TGTGCCAGTAGTATCCCCGGACTAGCGGGGCGGGATACGCAGTATTTT

d_gene: NA
v_gene: TRBV1
abundance: NA
j_gene: TRBJ1-2
CDR3aa: CTTSQDWGGGLGANYGYTF
CDR3nt: TGCACCACCAGCCAAGATTGGGGCGGGGGGCTGGGGGCTAACTATGGCTACACCTTC

d_gene: TRBD2
v_gene: TRBV6-6
abundance: NA
j_gene: TRBJ2-2
CDR3aa: CASSPSSGGVDGELFF
CDR3nt: TGTGCCAGCAGCCCTTCTAGCGGGGGGGTTGACGGGGAGCTGTTTTTT

d_gene: NA
v_gene: TRBV6-1
abundance: NA
j_gene: TRBJ1-2
CDR3aa: CASSEISPGAVANGYTF
CDR3nt: TGTGCCAGCAGTGAAATTTCCCCAGGGGCAGTAGCAAATGGCTACACCTTC

d_gene: NA
v_gene: TRBV2
abundance: few
j_gene: TRBJ1-4
CDR3aa: CASSPWTGGGEKLFF
CDR3nt: TGTGCCAGCAGCCCCTGGACGGGGGGAGGAGAAAAACTGTTTTTT